What follows are 6 T cell receptor beta chains derived from one specimen sequenced in a study of tumor and adjacent non-tumor tissue in lung cancer (dated by TCRdb to 2016 to 2018). RNA was isolated from bulk, unsorted tissue, and RNA quality was assessed with a NanoDrop ND-1000 and an Agilent 2100. For the normal lung samples, distant non-tumor tissue was collected more than 3 cm away from the tumor edge. The library came from multiplex PCR. The instrument was an Illumina HiSeq 2500. Following protocols modified from ARM-PCR, the researchers constructed TCRbeta libraries through three rounds of nested PCR with primers (Table S4). In TCRdb, the public reads were trimmed at Q25 with fastp and aligned with MiXCR, with productive beta chains retained. All rows with the same CDR3 protein become a single entry with the most common DNA and genes. The sample table holds more than 45,000 distinct CDR3 sequences, of which 55% to 65% were seen once. The ten top clones hold about 29% of the sample.

The sample taken for sequencing was distant non-tumor lung tissue. These receptors all come from a woman between 70 and 85 years old with non-small cell lung cancer.

The V and J genes are TRBV5-1 and TRBJ2-1; 10 bases are a match to TRBD2. Germline V gene data show CDR1 as SGHRS and CDR2 as YFSETQ. Losses at the gene ends were 0 bases for V and 6 bases for J; bases not matched to a gene: 3. The CDR3 spans 15 residues. CDR3 residues: CASSLEIAGGNEQFF. The CDR3 coding sequence is TGCGCCAGCAGCTTGGAGATAGCGGGGGGCAATGAGCAGTTCTTC.

Comments on this clonotype: This could be a read error, since a much larger clone is one nucleotide away. The genes are TRBV12-3 or TRBV12-4 and TRBJ1-6, with D unresolved. This CDR3 is 14 amino acids long. CDR3 sequence: CVSSFGSHNSPLHF. The CDR3 nucleotides read TGTGTCAGCAGTTTCGGCAGCCATAATTCACCCCTCCACTTT.

There are a few counts of this clonotype. Since a much larger clone is just one base distant, this may be a read error. The chain combines TRBV28 with TRBJ2-5, with TRBD1 identical over 9 bases. The CDR3 is 14 residues long. Unmatched junction bases numbered 12, after V lost 11 bases and J lost 5 bases. Germline V gives CDR1 MDHEN, CDR2 SYDVKM. The DNA for the CDR3 is TGTGCCGGCACTTTAACAGGGGGCTGGGAGACCCAGTACTTC. It codes for CAGTLTGGWETQYF.

Comments on this clonotype: A clone one base away is much larger, so this may be a read error. The chain combines TRBV28 with TRBJ2-5; TRBD1 might be the D (6 bases). Germline-derived CDR1 and CDR2 are MDHEN and SYDVKM. The CDR3 has 15 residues. The CDR3 coding sequence is TGTGTCAGCACCACCGTCGGACAGCCCCAAGAGACCCAGTACTTC. Translation: CVSTTVGQPQETQYF.

This clonotype was recorded once. The conserved final phenylalanine or tryptophan is absent from the CDR3, which likely points to a read error. This chain connects TRBV6-5 to TRBJ2-1; tentative D call: TRBD1 (6 bases). CDR3 length: 16 residues. Germline lookup yields CDR1 MNHEY and CDR2 SVGAGI. The germline V and J ends were trimmed by 7 bases and 4 bases, with 20 bases remaining between them. CDR3 coding DNA: TGTGCCAGCAATTCCGGGACACCGAATCTGTACAATGAGCAGTTCCTC. This codes for CASNSGTPNLYNEQFL.

The CDR3 DNA follows: TGCAGCGTTGATCCAGCACACAATGAGCAGTTCTTC. Its protein product is CSVDPAHNEQFF. The V and J genes are TRBV29-1 and TRBJ2-1, with D hard to call. The CDR3 is 12 residues long. Germline V lookup: CDR1 SQVTM, CDR2 ANQGSEA. The V and J ends lost 3 bases and 5 bases respectively, with 8 bases between them.